Following are 28 T cell receptor beta chains from one sample sequenced in a study of blood T cell repertoires in COVID-19. Using immunoSEQ multiplex PCR, the repertoire was profiled, and TCRdb retains in-frame clones only, with some absent. Of roughly 60,000 clones in the sample, 80% to 95% were seen once. The material sequenced was peripheral blood. Receptor source: a woman over 75 with active COVID-19.

This chain links TRBV3-1 (or the pseudogene TRBV3-2) with TRBJ2-1; TRBD1 matches at 8 bases. Germline-derived CDR1 and CDR2 are LGHDT and YNNKEL (reference sequence). The CDR3 loop spans 16 amino acids. V shed 4 bases and J 5 bases; nucleotides not matched to a gene: 10. CDR3 region: CASSRAWTGYDNEQFF. CDR3 DNA sequence: TGTGCCAGCAGCCGAGCTTGGACAGGGTACGACAATGAGCAGTTCTTC.

This clone was found a few times. CDR3 in DNA: TGTGCCAGTAGTATAAACCCGGGACAAGGGGACACCGGGGAGCTGTTTTTT. Amino acids: CASSINPGQGDTGELFF. The rearrangement uses TRBV19 and TRBJ2-2; D is perhaps TRBD1 (6 bases). The CDR3 contains 17 residues. Germline V CDR1 and CDR2: LNHDA, SQIVND (reference sequence). Trimming removed 2 bases from V and 3 bases from J, with 16 bases in between.

The rearrangement joins TRBV28 to TRBJ1-4, with D possibly matching TRBD1 (6 bases). CDR1 MDHEN and CDR2 SYDVKM come from the germline V gene. The V and J ends lost 6 bases and 8 bases respectively, with 19 bases between them. The CDR3 spans 15 residues. CDR3 sequence: CASRPRGGRREKLFF. DNA of the CDR3: TGTGCCAGCAGGCCCCGGGGGGGCAGGAGGGAAAAACTGTTTTTT.

The chain carries TRBV5-1 and TRBJ2-5; 8 bases are shared with TRBD2. The ends lost 2 bases at V and 0 bases at J; junction bases unmatched: 3. This CDR3 comprises 15 residues. Germline CDR1 and CDR2: SGHRS and YFSETQ. CDR3 coding DNA: TGCGCCAGCAGCTTAAGCGGGGGCGACCAAGAGACCCAGTACTTC. It codes for CASSLSGGDQETQYF.

The V gene is TRBV7-9, the J gene TRBJ1-4, with TRBD1 as a possible D gene (5 bases). V was trimmed by 3 bases and J by 1 base, leaving 6 bases between them. Germline V lookup: CDR1 SEHNR, CDR2 FQNEAQ (reference sequence). The CDR3 length is 14 residues. The CDR3 bases are TGTGCCAGCAGCTTGGGGGGAACTAATGAAAAACTGTTTTTT. Its protein is CASSLGGTNEKLFF.

The chain carries TRBV18 and TRBJ2-1; 8 positions match TRBD2. The CDR3 spans 14 residues. Germline lookup yields CDR1 KGHSH and CDR2 LQKENI. J was trimmed by 7 bases and V by 4 bases; bases with no gene match: 6. CDR3 sequence reads: CASSLGLAGNEQFF. The CDR3 nucleotides read TGTGCCAGCTCACTAGGACTAGCTGGGAATGAGCAGTTCTTC.

The chain carries TRBV24-1 and TRBJ1-1, with a tentative D call TRBD1 (5 bases). The CDR3 length is 11 residues. Germline lookup yields CDR1 KGHDR and CDR2 SFDVKD. Trimming took 5 bases from V and 10 from J, leaving 10 bases between them. The CDR3 region has the DNA TGTGCCACCAGTGCTCAGGGATCAGCTTTCTTT. It specifies CATSAQGSAFF.

The gene calls are TRBV5-1 and TRBJ2-5, with 10 bases lining up with TRBD1. The CDR3 spans 14 residues. The V gene end was trimmed by 7 bases and the J gene end by 5 bases; junction bases not matched to a gene: 8. The germline CDR1 and CDR2 sequences are SGHRS and YFSETQ. In DNA, the CDR3 is TGCGCCAGCGCAGGACAGGGGGTTGGGGAGACCCAGTACTTC. Translation gives CASAGQGVGETQYF. The variable domain in full, with the rest retrieved from reference TRBV5-1 and TRBJ2-5, is KAGVTQTPRYLIKTRGQQVTLSCSPISGHRSVSWYQQTPGQGLQFLFEYFSETQRNKGNFPGRFSGRQFSNSRSEMNVSTLELGDSALYLCASAGQGVGETQYFGPGTRLLVL.

This chain uses TRBV3-1 (or the pseudogene TRBV3-2) with TRBJ2-5; D is possibly TRBD2 (5 bases). CDR3 length: 14 residues. Trimming cost V 0 bases and J 10 bases, with 15 bases left between them. The germline V gene encodes CDR1 LGHDT and CDR2 YNNKEL (reference sequence). The CDR3 region has the DNA TGTGCCAGCAGCCAAGAAAGAGGGCCGACGAGCCAGTACTTC. This translates into CASSQERGPTSQYF.

The chain employs TRBV7-7 and TRBJ2-5; TRBD1 matches 11 bases. In germline, CDR1 is SSHAT, CDR2 FNYEAQ (reference sequence). The CDR3 loop spans 15 amino acids. V lost 4 bases, J lost 5 bases, and 6 bases stayed unmatched. The CDR3 DNA follows: TGTGCCAGCAGCTCCCGGACAGGGGGCGGTGAGACCCAGTACTTC. Its protein is CASSSRTGGGETQYF.

This chain connects TRBV6-4 to TRBJ2-3, with a weak D call TRBD2 (6 bases). Per germline, CDR1 MRHNA and CDR2 SNTAGT. The CDR3 extends over 13 amino acids. Trimming took 7 bases from V and 6 from J, leaving 14 bases between them. As DNA, the CDR3 is TGTGCCAGCACCGGGAACGGAGGGGATACGCAGTATTTT. This gives the protein CASTGNGGDTQYF.

This chain's CDR3 is CASSLGLAGWYEQFF. CDR3 bases: TGCGCCAGCAGCTTGGGACTAGCGGGGTGGTATGAGCAGTTCTTC. The chain employs TRBV5-1 and TRBJ2-1; 11 bases are a match to TRBD2. This CDR3 contains 15 residues. Looked up from germline, CDR1 is SGHRS and CDR2 is YFSETQ. The V gene end was trimmed by 0 bases and the J gene end by 8 bases; junction bases not matched to a gene: 4.

The V gene is TRBV10-2, the J gene TRBJ2-7, with D unresolved. The CDR3 totals 11 residues. Germline V gene data show CDR1 as WSHSY and CDR2 as SAAADI. The ends were cut back, 3 bases at V and 4 bases at J, with 4 bases in the middle. In DNA form, the CDR3 reads TGCGCCAGCAGTGAATTATACGAGCAGTACTTC. Amino acid sequence: CASSELYEQYF.

The chain has TRBV20-1 and TRBJ2-1, with TRBD1 identical over 7 bases. The J segment lost 5 bases and the V segment lost 3 bases, leaving 7 bases of the junction unmatched. This CDR3 spans 14 amino acids. Germline V gene data show CDR1 as DFQATT and CDR2 as SNEGSKA (reference sequence). CDR3 DNA sequence: TGCAGTGCTAGTCTGACAGGGATAAACAATGAGCAGTTCTTC. This translates into CSASLTGINNEQFF.

The chain joins TRBV10-3 to TRBJ2-2; D is possibly TRBD1 (5 bases). The CDR3 is 14 amino acids. Trimming took off 8 bases at V and 3 bases at J, with 13 bases between the two ends. Germline loops: CDR1 ENHRY, CDR2 SYGVKD. The CDR3 here is CAIRSGWDTGELFF. As DNA, the CDR3 is TGTGCCATCCGGTCAGGGTGGGACACCGGGGAGCTGTTTTTT.

The chain links TRBV5-4 to TRBJ2-2; 7 bases are a match to TRBD1. The ends lost 0 bases at V and 6 bases at J; junction bases unmatched: 11. The CDR3 spans 17 residues. CDR1 SGHNT and CDR2 YYREEE come from the germline V gene (reference sequence). CDR3 in amino acids: CASSLAQTGRGSGELFF. Here the CDR3 DNA reads TGTGCCAGCAGCTTGGCCCAGACAGGGAGAGGGTCCGGGGAGCTGTTTTTT.

The chain recombines TRBV9 with TRBJ2-2; D is uncertain. V lost 5 bases, J lost 4 bases, and 9 bases lay in between. Germline V gives CDR1 SGDLS, CDR2 YYNGEE. This CDR3 has 13 residues. In DNA, the CDR3 is TGTGCCAGCAGTTACTCGGTCACCGGGGAGCTGTTTTTT. It encodes CASSYSVTGELFF.

The chain employs TRBV28 and TRBJ2-4; D perhaps matches TRBD1 (5 bases). The CDR3 is made up of 13 amino acids. V was shortened by 7 bases and J by 3 bases, with 10 bases between the two germline ends. Per germline, CDR1 MDHEN and CDR2 SYDVKM. CDR3 coding DNA: TGTGCCAGCAAGGGGTTCGGCAAAAACATTCAGTACTTC. Amino acids: CASKGFGKNIQYF.

The genes are TRBV3-1 (or the pseudogene TRBV3-2) and TRBJ1-3; TRBD1 agrees at 7 bases. Unmatched junction bases numbered 7, after V lost 4 bases and J lost 1 base. The CDR3 contains 16 residues. CDR1 is LGHDT and CDR2 is YNNKEL in the germline V gene (reference sequence). The CDR3 DNA reads as TGTGCCAGCAGCCCTTTACAGGGGCGGTCTGGAAACACCATATATTTT. This encodes CASSPLQGRSGNTIYF.

In its sample, this clone was seen a few times. As DNA, the CDR3 is TGTGCCTGGGGAGACTCGAGCTCCTACAATGAGCAGTTCTTC. It translates to CAWGDSSSYNEQFF. This chain uses TRBV30 with TRBJ2-1; D not certain. Per the germline V gene, CDR1 is GTSNPN and CDR2 is SVGIG (reference sequence). Trimming removed 5 bases from V and 0 bases from J, with 11 bases in between. The CDR3 runs to 14 residues. Together with reference TRBV30 and TRBJ2-1, the CDR3 gives the full variable domain: SQTIHQWPATLVQPVGSPLSLECTVEGTSNPNLYWYRQAAGRGLQLLFYSVGIGQISSEVPQNLSASRPQDRQFILSSKKLLLSDSGFYLCAWGDSSSYNEQFFGPGTRLTVL.

The gene calls are TRBV2 and TRBJ2-7; D gene unclear. This CDR3 comprises 12 residues. Per the germline V gene, CDR1 is SNHLY and CDR2 is FYNNEI. V gave up 8 bases and J gave up 0 bases, with 8 bases separating them. The CDR3 here is CASGTDSYEQYV. Written as DNA, the CDR3 is TGTGCCAGCGGAACAGACTCCTACGAGCAGTACGTC.

This chain joins TRBV7-8 and TRBJ2-7; TRBD2 is a possible D gene (6 bases). The germline CDR1 and CDR2 sequences are SGHVS and FQNEAQ. V dropped 2 bases and J dropped 3 bases, with 8 bases sitting between them. This CDR3 has 13 amino acids. The chain's CDR3 is CASSLSSGYEQYF. Here the CDR3 DNA reads TGTGCCAGCAGCTTAAGTAGCGGCTACGAGCAGTACTTC. The full variable domain, in which reference TRBV7-8 and TRBJ2-7 provide the parts outside the CDR3, is GAGVSQSPRYKVAKRGQDVALRCDPISGHVSLFWYQQALGQGPEFLTYFQNEAQLDKSGLPSDRFFAERPEGSVSTLKIQRTQQEDSAVYLCASSLSSGYEQYFGPGTRLTVT.

This clone was recorded only once. The rearrangement uses TRBV5-5 and TRBJ2-5; 7 bases line up with TRBD2. CDR3 length equals 14 residues. The V gene end was trimmed by 4 bases and the J gene end by 5 bases; junction bases not matched to a gene: 8. The germline gives CDR1 SGHKS, CDR2 YYEKEE (reference sequence). This CDR3 is CASSPLAGGETQYF. The CDR3 DNA follows: TGTGCCAGCAGCCCTTTAGCGGGTGGTGAGACCCAGTACTTC.

V usage is TRBV21-1 and J usage is TRBJ2-5; the table calls TRBD2, which could not be checked here. TRBV21-1 is assigned pseudogene status. The CDR3 has 16 amino acids. The CDR3 loop is CASSGPRTSHQETQYF. In nucleotides, the CDR3 is TGTGCCAGCAGCGGCCCCCGGACTAGTCACCAAGAGACCCAGTACTTC.

This rearrangement joins TRBV7-9 to TRBJ1-1; no clear D. This CDR3 has 15 amino acids. Germline-derived CDR1 and CDR2 are SEHNR and FQNEAQ (reference sequence). The V gene lost 1 base and the J gene lost 0 bases, with 9 bases spanning the gap. The DNA of the CDR3 is TGTGCCAGCAGCTTAGACAGAACAGTGAACACTGAAGCTTTCTTT. Its translation is CASSLDRTVNTEAFF.

The rearrangement joins TRBV11-2 to TRBJ2-5; possibly TRBD2 for D (7 bases). The CDR3 sequence is 15 residues long. V was clipped by 5 bases and J by 9 bases, with 22 bases between them. Germline assignment: CDR1 SGHAT and CDR2 FQNNGV. For the CDR3, the DNA is TGTGCCAGCAGCCCAGGATTCCGGGGGGCAATGGCCCAGTACTTC. Translation gives CASSPGFRGAMAQYF.

This chain joins TRBV19 and TRBJ2-7; possibly TRBD2 for D (5 bases). Germline loops: CDR1 LNHDA, CDR2 SQIVND (reference sequence). CDR3 length: 17 residues. The V end lost 6 bases, the J end lost 2 bases, and 23 bases lay between the germline ends. CDR3 sequence reads: CASSPEHGRAQAYEQYF. In DNA, the CDR3 is TGTGCCAGTAGCCCAGAGCATGGGCGGGCTCAGGCCTACGAGCAGTACTTC. Looking up the rest from reference TRBV19 and TRBJ2-7 gives the full variable domain: DGGITQSPKYLFRKEGQNVTLSCEQNLNHDAMYWYRQDPGQGLRLIYYSQIVNDFQKGDIAEGYSVSREKKESFPLTVTSAQKNPTAFYLCASSPEHGRAQAYEQYFGPGTRLTVT.

The chain combines TRBV7-2 with TRBJ1-3; D gene unclear. This CDR3 is 14 amino acids long. Trimming cost V 1 base and J 1 base, with 5 bases left between them. Per germline, CDR1 SGHTA and CDR2 FQGNSA. The CDR3 bases are TGTGCCAGCAGCTTAGGAGGGTCTGGAAACACCATATATTTT. Translating gives CASSLGGSGNTIYF.